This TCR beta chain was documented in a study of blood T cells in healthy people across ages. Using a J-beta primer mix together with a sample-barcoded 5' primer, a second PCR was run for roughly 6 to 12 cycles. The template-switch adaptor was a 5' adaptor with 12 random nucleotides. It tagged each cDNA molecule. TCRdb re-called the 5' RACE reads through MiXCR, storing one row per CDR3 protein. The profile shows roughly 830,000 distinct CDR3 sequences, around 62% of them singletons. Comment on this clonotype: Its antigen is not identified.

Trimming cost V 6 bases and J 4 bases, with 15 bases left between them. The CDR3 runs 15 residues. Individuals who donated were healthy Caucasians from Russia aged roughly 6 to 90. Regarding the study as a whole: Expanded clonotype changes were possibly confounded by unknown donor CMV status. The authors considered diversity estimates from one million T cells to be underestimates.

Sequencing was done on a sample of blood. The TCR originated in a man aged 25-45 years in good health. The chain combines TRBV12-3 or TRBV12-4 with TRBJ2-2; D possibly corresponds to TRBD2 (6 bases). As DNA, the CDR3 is TGTGCCAGCAGCCGGGCCGCGGGGATCACCGGGGAGCTGTTTTTT. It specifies CASSRAAGITGELFF.